Listed here are 30 T cell receptor beta chains from one sample, sequenced in a study of beta chain features in type 1 diabetes. Expressed TCRB transcripts were sequenced, since all the RNA that had been isolated was reverse transcribed. Sequencing was performed with immunoSEQ multiplex PCR; in TCRdb, only in-frame clones are kept and a portion is missing. The repertoire has 630,000 or so clones, around 15% of them found once; the top ten carry 0.035% to 0.045%. Antigens of these TCRs are unknown. Study conclusions and caveats: Among all four CD4+ subsets, Type 1 diabetes patients had TCRB CDR3s that were moderately but significantly shorter.

Sequencing was carried out using naive CD4+ T cells from blood. The receptors derive from a man aged 18 to 35 with type 1 diabetes.

The chain recombines TRBV2 with TRBJ1-2, with no clear D. CDR1 is SNHLY, CDR2 FYNNEI, per germline. Trimming took 3 bases from V and 6 from J, leaving 11 bases between them. There are 13 residues in the CDR3. This CDR3 reads CASSDTVSDGYTF. CDR3 nucleotide sequence: TGTGCCAGCAGTGATACGGTGTCAGATGGCTACACCTTC.

A few counts support this clone. This chain uses TRBV6-5 with TRBJ2-7, with 8 bases fitting TRBD2. Germline CDR1 and CDR2: MNHEY and SVGAGI. Losses at the gene ends were 4 bases for V and 3 bases for J; bases not matched to a gene: 8. The CDR3 consists of 15 residues. Here the CDR3 reads CASSSRGGAFYEQYF. In DNA, the CDR3 is TGTGCCAGCAGTTCCCGGGGGGGCGCCTTCTACGAGCAGTACTTC.

The genes are TRBV2 and TRBJ2-7; TRBD2 agrees at 9 bases. With 8 bases clipped from V and 4 bases from J, the junction kept 12 bases outside the gene matches. Germline CDR1 is SNHLY and CDR2 is FYNNEI. This CDR3 has 15 amino acids. The CDR3 DNA sequence: TGTGCCAGCGGCAGACCAGGCGGGGGGGCTTACGAGCAGTACTTC. Amino acid sequence: CASGRPGGGAYEQYF.

This clone was counted between two and nine times. This sequence joins TRBV29-1 and TRBJ2-5, with a tentative D call TRBD1 (6 bases). The CDR3 covers 16 residues. Trimming took off 0 bases at V and 1 base at J, with 15 bases between the two ends. From germline, CDR1 is SQVTM and CDR2 ANQGSEA. CDR3 in amino acids: CSVEDLWQQGQETQYF. The CDR3 DNA sequence: TGCAGCGTTGAAGATCTATGGCAACAGGGCCAAGAGACCCAGTACTTC.

This clone was detected a few times. The V and J genes are TRBV29-1 and TRBJ2-1; D not certain. Trimming took 2 bases from V and 13 from J, leaving 9 bases between them. CDR1 SQVTM and CDR2 ANQGSEA come from the germline V gene. The CDR3 runs 10 residues. This CDR3 is CSVETPGQFF. CDR3 coding DNA: TGCAGCGTTGAAACTCCAGGCCAGTTCTTC.

This sequence joins TRBV19 and TRBJ2-1; D is undetermined. This CDR3 has 11 residues. Trimming took 7 bases from V and 5 from J, leaving 6 bases between them. CDR1 and CDR2 from the germline V gene are LNHDA and SQIVND (reference sequence). The CDR3 is CASTRNNEQFF. The CDR3 region has the DNA TGTGCCAGTACTCGTAACAATGAGCAGTTCTTC.

The CDR3 nucleotides are TGTGCCAGCAGCTTCGAAAGGGGACTTGACTATGGCTACACCTTC. It codes for CASSFERGLDYGYTF. This rearrangement joins TRBV7-2 to TRBJ1-2, with a weak D call TRBD1 (5 bases). V lost 3 bases and J 3 bases, leaving 14 bases between the germline ends. CDR3 length equals 15 residues. Germline assignment: CDR1 SGHTA and CDR2 FQGNSA.

In DNA, the CDR3 is TGCAGCGTTGTTAGAAGGGGCGGAGAGACCCAGTACTTC. Encoded protein: CSVVRRGGETQYF. The chain combines TRBV29-1 with TRBJ2-5; maybe TRBD1 (5 bases). V was cut by 4 bases and J by 4 bases, with 13 bases left in between. Germline V gene data show CDR1 as SQVTM and CDR2 as ANQGSEA. The CDR3 loop spans 13 amino acids.

The rearrangement joins TRBV19 to TRBJ1-5; D is perhaps TRBD1 (5 bases). V lost 7 bases and J 4 bases, leaving 17 bases between the germline ends. The CDR3 consists of 15 residues. Germline V gene data show CDR1 as LNHDA and CDR2 as SQIVND (reference sequence). CDR3 region: CASTKMAGSNQPQHF. The CDR3 DNA reads TGTGCCAGTACCAAAATGGCAGGGTCAAATCAGCCCCAGCATTTT.

This clone was counted at least ten times. Other DNA sequences in the same sample also yield this CDR3. This chain links TRBV18 with TRBJ2-5; no definite D call. CDR3 length equals 11 residues. Germline V gene data show CDR1 as KGHSH and CDR2 as LQKENI. V lost 4 bases and J lost 3, with 3 bases in between. The CDR3 DNA is TGTGCCAGCTCACGGGAAGAGACCCAGTACTTC. This translates into CASSREETQYF.

In its sample, this clone was seen a few times. CDR3 sequence reads: CAISRDGIGNQPQHF. CDR3 nucleotides: TGTGCCATCAGCAGGGATGGGATTGGCAATCAGCCCCAGCATTTT. The rearrangement uses TRBV10-3 and TRBJ1-5, with a possible D match to TRBD1 (5 bases). Looked up from germline, CDR1 is ENHRY and CDR2 is SYGVKD. V lost 6 bases and J 2 bases, leaving 14 bases between the germline ends. The CDR3 consists of 15 residues.

This rearrangement joins TRBV9 to TRBJ2-2; D may match TRBD1 or TRBD2 (5 bases each). The CDR3 is made up of 13 amino acids. Germline V gene data show CDR1 as SGDLS and CDR2 as YYNGEE. V dropped 6 bases and J dropped 3 bases, with 9 bases sitting between them. The chain's CDR3 is CASKRGDTGELFF. For the CDR3, the DNA is TGTGCCAGCAAACGAGGGGACACCGGGGAGCTGTTTTTT. The full variable domain, with the rest looked up from reference TRBV9 and TRBJ2-2, is DSGVTQTPKHLITATGQRVTLRCSPRSGDLSVYWYQQSLDQGLQFLIQYYNGEERAKGNILERFSAQQFPDLHSELNLSSLELGDSALYFCASKRGDTGELFFGEGSRLTVL.

The chain couples TRBV7-9 to TRBJ1-2, with 7 bases matching TRBD1. CDR1 and CDR2 from the germline V gene are SEHNR and FQNEAQ (reference sequence). The CDR3 has 17 residues. V was clipped by 5 bases and J by 2 bases; unmatched bases: 14. The CDR3 reads CASSLKGGTVSNYGYTF. In nucleotides, the CDR3 is TGTGCCAGCAGCCTAAAGGGGGGGACAGTTTCCAACTATGGCTACACCTTC. Combining the CDR3 with reference TRBV7-9 and TRBJ1-2 gives the whole variable domain DTGVSQNPRHKITKRGQNVTFRCDPISEHNRLYWYRQTLGQGPEFLTYFQNEAQLEKSRLLSDRFSAERPKGSFSTLEIQRTEQGDSAMYLCASSLKGGTVSNYGYTFGSGTRLTVV.

The table lists this clone with a few counts. J is TRBJ2-1 and V is TRBV19; possibly TRBD2 for D (5 bases). Per the germline V gene, CDR1 is LNHDA and CDR2 is SQIVND (reference sequence). This CDR3 is built from 12 residues. Trimming stripped 5 bases from V and 10 bases from J, with 12 bases between. CDR3 sequence: CASSPRVGEQFF. The DNA for the CDR3 is TGTGCCAGTAGTCCGAGGGTAGGAGAGCAGTTCTTC. The full variable domain, completed using reference TRBV19 and TRBJ2-1, is DGGITQSPKYLFRKEGQNVTLSCEQNLNHDAMYWYRQDPGQGLRLIYYSQIVNDFQKGDIAEGYSVSREKKESFPLTVTSAQKNPTAFYLCASSPRVGEQFFGPGTRLTVL.

The chain couples TRBV5-1 to TRBJ2-7; perhaps TRBD2 as D (5 bases). Per the germline V gene, CDR1 is SGHRS and CDR2 is YFSETQ. This CDR3 comprises 15 residues. The germline V and J ends were trimmed by 0 bases and 2 bases, with 12 bases remaining between them. The CDR3 DNA reads TGCGCCAGCAGCTTGGGGACGGGGATAACCTACGAGCAGTACTTC. Its protein product is CASSLGTGITYEQYF.

The chain carries TRBV9 and TRBJ1-1; no clear D. Trimming cost V 3 bases and J 1 base, with 7 bases left between them. This CDR3 is built from 13 residues. The germline gives CDR1 SGDLS, CDR2 YYNGEE. The CDR3 here is CASSEFGNTEAFF. In DNA, the CDR3 is TGTGCCAGCAGCGAGTTTGGGAACACTGAAGCTTTCTTT. Complete variable domain (other parts from reference TRBV9 and TRBJ1-1): DSGVTQTPKHLITATGQRVTLRCSPRSGDLSVYWYQQSLDQGLQFLIQYYNGEERAKGNILERFSAQQFPDLHSELNLSSLELGDSALYFCASSEFGNTEAFFGQGTRLTVV.

This clone appeared a few times. The V call is TRBV5-1, the J call TRBJ2-6, with 7 bases matching TRBD2. The CDR3 runs 18 residues. Per germline, CDR1 SGHRS and CDR2 YFSETQ. J gave up 0 bases and V 1 base, and 7 bases lay outside the gene matches. CDR3 protein: CASSLNPSGSSGANVLTF. The CDR3 nucleotides read TGCGCCAGCAGCTTGAACCCTAGCGGAAGCTCTGGGGCCAACGTCCTGACTTTC.

This chain joins TRBV6-6 and TRBJ2-5, with TRBD2 identical over 9 bases. The CDR3 has 13 residues. J gave up 5 bases and V 4 bases, and 2 bases lay outside the gene matches. Germline values: CDR1 MNHNY, CDR2 SVGAGI (reference sequence). CDR3 DNA: TGTGCCAGCAGTTTAAGCGGGAGGGAGACCCAGTACTTC. This gives the protein CASSLSGRETQYF.

This chain links TRBV30 with TRBJ1-5; unclear D gene. Deletions cut 1 base from V and 6 bases from J, with 7 bases between. CDR1 GTSNPN and CDR2 SVGIG come from the germline V gene (reference sequence). This CDR3 comprises 12 residues. CDR3 in amino acids: CAWSDAFQPQHF. The CDR3 DNA reads TGTGCCTGGAGTGATGCATTTCAGCCCCAGCATTTT.

This clone was recorded a few times. This chain connects TRBV12-5 to TRBJ2-1, with D possibly matching TRBD2 (5 bases). V was cut by 3 bases and J by 2 bases, with 8 bases left in between. Germline V gene sequence: CDR1 LGHNT, CDR2 FRNRAP. The CDR3 length is 14 residues. Written as DNA, the CDR3 is TGTGCTAGTGGTTTCGGGAACGCCTACAATGAGCAGTTCTTC. Amino acids: CASGFGNAYNEQFF. Complete variable domain (other parts from reference TRBV12-5 and TRBJ2-1): DARVTQTPRHKVTEMGQEVTMRCQPILGHNTVFWYRQTMMQGLELLAYFRNRAPLDDSGMPKDRFSAEMPDATLATLKIQPSEPRDSAVYFCASGFGNAYNEQFFGPGTRLTVL.

The V and J genes are TRBV18 and TRBJ1-4, with TRBD1 matching 10 bases. Germline CDR1 reads KGHSH; CDR2 reads LQKENI. With V trimmed by 2 bases and J by 5 bases, 2 bases remained unmatched. The CDR3 length is 15 residues. CDR3 coding DNA: TGTGCCAGCTCACCAAGGGGACAGGGGAATGAAAAACTGTTTTTT. This sequence encodes CASSPRGQGNEKLFF.

This clone has a handful of counts. The same CDR3 arises from other DNA sequences in this sample as well. This chain links TRBV7-2 with TRBJ1-5, with a tentative D call TRBD1 (6 bases). CDR1 is SGHTA, CDR2 FQGNSA, per germline. The V and J ends lost 6 bases and 5 bases respectively, with 11 bases between them. The CDR3 is 13 residues long. As DNA, the CDR3 is TGTGCCAGCAGTACACAGGGCCATCAGCCCCAGCATTTT. Translated, it gives CASSTQGHQPQHF.

This clone was counted between two and nine times. An end of the junction differs from the germline gene, which may be a read error. CDR3 in amino acids: CASSKGASTDTQYF. For the CDR3, the DNA is TGTGCTAGCAGTAAAGGGGCAAGCACAGATACGCAGTATTTT. The chain employs TRBV7-7 and TRBJ2-3; tentatively, D is TRBD1 (5 bases). CDR3 length equals 14 residues. The germline V gene encodes CDR1 SSHAT and CDR2 FNYEAQ (reference sequence).

Comment on this clone: This same CDR3 is encoded by further DNA sequences in the sample. This chain connects TRBV20-1 to TRBJ1-2; D not resolved. This CDR3 comprises 10 residues. Germline V lookup: CDR1 DFQATT, CDR2 SNEGSKA (reference sequence). V was trimmed by 6 bases and J by 3 bases, leaving 5 bases between them. The CDR3 nucleotides read TGCAGTGCATCCTACTATGGCTACACCTTC. The encoded protein is CSASYYGYTF.

This clone was recorded a few times. The V and J genes are TRBV6-5 and TRBJ1-2, with D unresolved. This CDR3 is built from 16 residues. Germline CDR1 is MNHEY and CDR2 is SVGAGI. V lost 0 bases to trimming and J lost 8 bases, with 19 bases between them. As DNA, the CDR3 is TGTGCCAGCAGTTACTCGGACCGCTTCGGTGCCGCCGGCTACACCTTC. As protein: CASSYSDRFGAAGYTF.

For this clone: The same CDR3 is also encoded by other DNA sequences in this sample. The J gene is TRBJ2-7, the V gene TRBV9; D tentatively reads TRBD1 or TRBD2 (5 bases each). This CDR3 is built from 14 residues. The V and J ends lost 0 bases and 4 bases respectively, with 11 bases between them. The germline CDR1 and CDR2 sequences are SGDLS and YYNGEE. CDR3 in DNA: TGTGCCAGCAGCGTAGCTTTGGGGGATTACGAGCAGTACTTC. Translation: CASSVALGDYEQYF.

This chain uses TRBV10-3 with TRBJ2-1; 8 bases map to TRBD2. This CDR3 is 14 amino acids long. V shed 4 bases, J shed 4 bases, and the junction held 3 bases outside the gene matches. The germline CDR1 and CDR2 sequences are ENHRY and SYGVKD. The CDR3 reads CAISVGLGYNEQFF. The CDR3, as DNA: TGTGCCATCAGTGTGGGACTAGGGTACAATGAGCAGTTCTTC.

Only a few counts were recorded for this clone. The V gene is TRBV7-2, the J gene TRBJ2-3; maybe TRBD2 (6 bases). CDR3 size: 12 residues. Trimming cost V 6 bases and J 5 bases, with 9 bases left between them. Germline V gives CDR1 SGHTA, CDR2 FQGNSA. Here the CDR3 DNA reads TGTGCCAGCAGGTTGGGGGGAGATACGCAGTATTTT. Translation gives CASRLGGDTQYF.

The J gene is TRBJ1-2, the V gene TRBV7-2; D ambiguous. V shed 1 base and J shed 4 bases, with 10 bases lying between them. This CDR3 is built from 14 residues. The germline V gene encodes CDR1 SGHTA and CDR2 FQGNSA. The CDR3 coding sequence is TGTGCCAGCAGCTTAGACACCTCTGGCTATGGCTACACCTTC. Amino acids: CASSLDTSGYGYTF.

CDR3 loop: CSVGFSGNTIYF. CDR3 nucleotides: TGCAGCGTCGGCTTCTCTGGAAACACCATATATTTT. The chain employs TRBV29-1 and TRBJ1-3; D ambiguous. CDR1 is SQVTM and CDR2 is ANQGSEA in the germline V gene. V gave up 6 bases and J gave up 0 bases, with 6 bases separating them. CDR3 length: 12 residues.